Below are 29 T cell receptor beta chains sequenced from a single sample in a study of graft-versus-host responses after intestinal transplantation. Their antigens remain unidentified. Generated by immunoSEQ multiplex PCR, the TCRdb table keeps only in-frame clones and is missing some. The sample lists 40,000 to 55,000 clones, around 92% occurring once. Sequencing used unstimulated CD4+ T cells sorted from spleen or lymph node cells, obtained before transplant. These receptor sequences come from a human donor who was the organ donor for an intestinal transplant.

The genes are TRBV30 and TRBJ2-2; the D gene is possibly TRBD2 (5 bases). V dropped 3 bases and J dropped 4 bases, with 15 bases sitting between them. From germline, CDR1 is GTSNPN and CDR2 SVGIG (reference sequence). The CDR3 is 15 amino acids. CDR3 region: CAWRKNRAGTGELFF. The CDR3 nucleotides are TGTGCCTGGAGGAAAAACCGGGCGGGCACCGGGGAGCTGTTTTTT.

The rearrangement uses TRBV5-1 and TRBJ2-2, with a tentative D call TRBD2 (8 bases). V lost 7 bases and J lost 5, with 30 bases in between. The CDR3 totals 19 residues. Germline V gene sequence: CDR1 SGHRS, CDR2 YFSETQ. CDR3 sequence reads: CASDTPRQGREGHTGELFF. The CDR3 DNA follows: TGCGCCAGCGACACCCCCAGACAGGGCCGGGAGGGCCATACCGGGGAGCTGTTTTTT.

This clone was counted only a few times. The CDR3: CAWSVGRGEQFF. The CDR3 DNA reads TGTGCCTGGAGTGTAGGGAGGGGTGAGCAGTTCTTC. The V call is TRBV30, the J call TRBJ2-1, with 7 bases identical to TRBD2. Germline CDR1 and CDR2: GTSNPN and SVGIG (reference sequence). J lost 9 bases, V lost 0 bases, and 2 bases had no gene match. The CDR3 extends over 12 amino acids.

The gene calls are TRBV6-1 and TRBJ2-3; 15 bases match TRBD2. CDR1 and CDR2 from the germline V gene are MNHNS and SASEGT. This CDR3 is built from 19 residues. Trimming took 2 bases from V and 6 from J; bases not matched to a gene: 12. The CDR3 region has the DNA TGTGCCAGCAGTGAAACACCGGGACTAGCGGGAGGAGAAAGGGATACGCAGTATTTT. It codes for CASSETPGLAGGERDTQYF.

J is TRBJ2-5 and V is TRBV5-8, with a weak D call TRBD1 (6 bases). V lost 2 bases to trimming and J lost 0 bases, with 11 bases between them. The CDR3 has 15 amino acids. Germline V gene lookup returns CDR1 SGHTS and CDR2 YDEGEE. CDR3 sequence reads: CASSLTGTYQETQYF. The CDR3 region has the DNA TGTGCCAGCAGCTTAACAGGGACGTACCAAGAGACCCAGTACTTC.

The chain employs TRBV19 and TRBJ2-3; a weak D match, TRBD1 (7 bases). Germline V gene sequence: CDR1 LNHDA, CDR2 SQIVND (reference sequence). V lost 4 bases, J lost 6 bases, and 11 bases lay in between. The CDR3 loop spans 13 amino acids. The CDR3 loop is CASSSGTADTQYF. DNA of the CDR3: TGTGCCAGTAGTAGCGGGACAGCCGATACGCAGTATTTT.

The chain combines TRBV19 with TRBJ1-2; D perhaps matches TRBD1 (5 bases). The CDR3 runs 11 residues. The V gene's germline CDR1 is LNHDA and CDR2 SQIVND (reference sequence). Trimming removed 5 bases from V and 13 bases from J, with 14 bases in between. CDR3 bases: TGTGCCAGTAGTCCCGGCAGGGCCCGCACCTTC. Protein sequence: CASSPGRARTF.

The rearrangement links TRBV19 to TRBJ2-3, with 11 bases fitting TRBD2. The J segment lost 7 bases and the V segment lost 7 bases, leaving 10 bases of the junction unmatched. Germline lookup yields CDR1 LNHDA and CDR2 SQIVND (reference sequence). This CDR3 contains 15 residues. Written as DNA, the CDR3 is TGTGCCAGTACGCCGTCTAGCGGGAGGACGAATACGCAGTATTTT. As protein: CASTPSSGRTNTQYF.

This clone has only one observation. The chain employs TRBV5-8 and TRBJ2-7, with a possible D match to TRBD1 (5 bases). V shed 3 bases and J shed 6 bases, with 16 bases lying between them. The germline V gene encodes CDR1 SGHTS and CDR2 YDEGEE. The CDR3 is 14 amino acids. In DNA, the CDR3 is TGTGCCAGCAGCTCAGGACACACCCTAGGCGAGCAGTACTTC. Encoded protein: CASSSGHTLGEQYF.

The chain couples TRBV9 to TRBJ2-1; the D gene is possibly TRBD2 (6 bases). V shed 0 bases and J shed 10 bases, with 20 bases lying between them. CDR1 and CDR2 (germline): SGDLS, YYNGEE. The CDR3 has 16 amino acids. The chain's CDR3 is CASSVGVDGREQEQFF. Written as DNA, the CDR3 is TGTGCCAGCAGCGTAGGGGTAGATGGGCGGGAACAGGAGCAGTTCTTC.

As regards this clone: Other DNA sequences in the sample encode the same CDR3. The chain recombines TRBV28 with TRBJ2-1; the D gene is possibly TRBD2 (6 bases). Germline V gene lookup returns CDR1 MDHEN and CDR2 SYDVKM. Deletions cut 5 bases from V and 2 bases from J, with 13 bases between. This CDR3 contains 15 residues. The CDR3 DNA follows: TGTGCCAGCAGTCCAGGACGGGGGACCTACAATGAGCAGTTCTTC. It codes for CASSPGRGTYNEQFF.

V gene TRBV20-1 combines with J gene TRBJ2-7; no clear D. The V gene's germline CDR1 is DFQATT and CDR2 SNEGSKA (reference sequence). The CDR3 runs 11 residues. V lost 3 bases and J lost 4, with 7 bases in between. The CDR3 DNA reads TGCAGTGCTAGGTCGAGTTACGAGCAGTACTTC. Residues: CSARSSYEQYF.

This chain links TRBV27 with TRBJ2-3; 10 bases agree with TRBD2. The CDR3 spans 16 residues. V lost 5 bases, J lost 4 bases, and 9 bases stayed unmatched. The germline CDR1 and CDR2 sequences are MNHEY and SMNVEV (reference sequence). The CDR3 protein is CASSTQASGSSDTQYF. The CDR3 nucleotides read TGTGCCAGCAGTACCCAGGCTAGCGGGAGTTCAGATACGCAGTATTTT.

The V and J genes are TRBV6-1 and TRBJ1-3; possibly TRBD1 for D (6 bases). The CDR3 extends over 17 amino acids. The V end lost 2 bases, the J end lost 0 bases, and 14 bases lay between the germline ends. CDR1 MNHNS and CDR2 SASEGT come from the germline V gene. The CDR3 region has the DNA TGTGCCAGCAGTGAATGGGGGGGCTCGAGCTCTGGAAACACCATATATTTT. It codes for CASSEWGGSSSGNTIYF.

The gene calls are TRBV28 and TRBJ1-2; no definite D call. Germline V lookup: CDR1 MDHEN, CDR2 SYDVKM. V was pared by 6 bases and J by 3 bases, with 5 bases between. The CDR3 contains 11 residues. CDR3 DNA: TGTGCCAGCAGCCAGGACTATGGCTACACCTTC. As protein: CASSQDYGYTF.

This clone has just one count. J is TRBJ2-1 and V is TRBV7-3, with 12 bases aligning to TRBD2. The CDR3 extends over 15 amino acids. V shed 5 bases, J shed 7 bases, and the junction held 6 bases outside the gene matches. CDR1 and CDR2 from the germline V gene are SGHTA and FQGTGA. CDR3 DNA sequence: TGTGCCAGCAGCCCGGGACTAGCGGGTCGAAATGAGCAGTTCTTC. Translated, it gives CASSPGLAGRNEQFF.

The chain couples TRBV30 to TRBJ1-2; D might be TRBD1 (6 bases). This CDR3 contains 12 residues. V lost 0 bases, J lost 4 bases, and 6 bases lay in between. CDR1 and CDR2 from the germline V gene are GTSNPN and SVGIG (reference sequence). CDR3 nucleotide sequence: TGTGCCTGGAGTGTACAGGGCTATGGCTACACCTTC. Amino acid sequence: CAWSVQGYGYTF.

J is TRBJ2-3 and V is TRBV28; maybe TRBD2 (6 bases). There are 16 residues in the CDR3. CDR1 is MDHEN and CDR2 is SYDVKM in the germline V gene. V dropped 5 bases and J dropped 5 bases, with 20 bases sitting between them. CDR3 bases: TGTGCCAGCAGTCCACCCGGCCGGGCGCGGGGAGATACGCAGTATTTT. This gives the protein CASSPPGRARGDTQYF. Together with reference TRBV28 and TRBJ2-3, the CDR3 gives the full variable domain: DVKVTQSSRYLVKRTGEKVFLECVQDMDHENMFWYRQDPGLGLRLIYFSYDVKMKEKGDIPEGYSVSREKKERFSLILESASTNQTSMYLCASSPPGRARGDTQYFGPGTRLTVL.

This sequence joins TRBV16 and TRBJ1-5; 8 nucleotides line up with TRBD1. CDR1 is KGHSY and CDR2 is FQNENV in the germline V gene. Trimming cost V 3 bases and J 0 bases; bases outside gene matches: 13. The CDR3 totals 19 residues. In DNA form, the CDR3 reads TGTGCCAGCAGCCAGCCTGACAGGGGAGGCCGTTATAGCAATCAGCCCCAGCATTTT. Protein product: CASSQPDRGGRYSNQPQHF.

The sample holds a few counts of this clone. The chain carries TRBV19 and TRBJ2-2, with unresolved D. The germline CDR1 and CDR2 sequences are LNHDA and SQIVND (reference sequence). The CDR3 length is 14 residues. Trimming left V 5 bases short and J 6 bases short, with 13 bases between. Here the CDR3 DNA reads TGTGCCAGTAGTCCCTGGGCTGGCCCCGGGGAGCTGTTTTTT. This translates into CASSPWAGPGELFF.

J is TRBJ2-6 and V is TRBV7-3; TRBD1 is a possible D gene (5 bases). From germline, CDR1 is SGHTA and CDR2 FQGTGA. CDR3 size: 15 residues. V was cut by 2 bases and J by 2 bases, with 7 bases left in between. CDR3 loop: CASSLGQPGANVLTF. CDR3 sequence (DNA): TGTGCCAGCAGCTTAGGACAACCTGGGGCCAACGTCCTGACTTTC.

The chain is built from TRBV7-2 and TRBJ2-7, with 7 bases aligning to TRBD1. This CDR3 has 13 amino acids. Germline-derived CDR1 and CDR2 are SGHTA and FQGNSA. J lost 4 bases, V lost 5 bases, and 5 bases had no gene match. The CDR3 is CASSRGTVYEQYF. The CDR3 bases are TGTGCCAGCAGCCGAGGGACAGTATACGAGCAGTACTTC.

This clone is judged medium-sized (0.01 to 0.1%). V gene TRBV5-1 combines with J gene TRBJ1-1, with 7 bases matching TRBD1. The CDR3 is made up of 15 amino acids. Germline V lookup: CDR1 SGHRS, CDR2 YFSETQ. Trimming cost V 0 bases and J 5 bases; bases outside gene matches: 7. CDR3 region: CASSLAGDRETEAFF. CDR3 in DNA: TGCGCCAGCAGCTTGGCCGGTGACAGGGAGACTGAAGCTTTCTTT. Based on the CDR3 plus reference TRBV5-1 and TRBJ1-1, the full variable domain is KAGVTQTPRYLIKTRGQQVTLSCSPISGHRSVSWYQQTPGQGLQFLFEYFSETQRNKGNFPGRFSGRQFSNSRSEMNVSTLELGDSALYLCASSLAGDRETEAFFGQGTRLTVV.

This chain joins TRBV7-9 and TRBJ1-1; a weak D match, TRBD1 (5 bases). The CDR3 totals 15 residues. The ends were cut back, 4 bases at V and 3 bases at J, with 15 bases in the middle. Germline assignment: CDR1 SEHNR and CDR2 FQNEAQ (reference sequence). CDR3 coding DNA: TGTGCCAGCAGCTCTACACGAGGAGGGGACACTGAAGCTTTCTTT. Translating gives CASSSTRGGDTEAFF.

The V call is TRBV28, the J call TRBJ1-2, with a weak D call TRBD1 (6 bases). CDR1 and CDR2 from the germline V gene are MDHEN and SYDVKM. Trimming left V 7 bases short and J 4 bases short, with 13 bases between. The CDR3 has 13 residues. The DNA of the CDR3 is TGTGCCAGCAAGACACAGGGCCTCTATGGCTACACCTTC. Its protein is CASKTQGLYGYTF.

This chain joins TRBV9 and TRBJ2-7, with D tentatively TRBD1 (5 bases). CDR3 length equals 12 residues. Per the germline V gene, CDR1 is SGDLS and CDR2 is YYNGEE. The V and J ends lost 4 bases and 4 bases respectively, with 9 bases between them. CDR3: CASSSPGYEQYF. Here the CDR3 DNA reads TGTGCCAGCAGCTCCCCAGGGTACGAGCAGTACTTC.

The CDR3, as DNA: TGTGCCAGCTCACCCCGACTAGCGGGAGATGCGGATGAGCAGTTCTTC. Protein product: CASSPRLAGDADEQFF. The chain carries TRBV18 and TRBJ2-1; 12 bases map to TRBD2. V lost 3 bases, J lost 8 bases, and 8 bases stayed unmatched. CDR3 length: 16 amino acids. Looked up from germline, CDR1 is KGHSH and CDR2 is LQKENI.

V is TRBV5-6 and J is TRBJ2-7; 12 positions match TRBD2. From germline, CDR1 is SGHDT and CDR2 YYEEEE. This CDR3 has 15 amino acids. V trimming: 5 bases; J trimming: 4 bases; junction bases outside the gene matches: 7. The chain's CDR3 is CASSEGLAGPYEQYF. CDR3 nucleotides: TGTGCCAGCAGTGAGGGACTAGCGGGTCCGTACGAGCAGTACTTC.

V is TRBV28 and J is TRBJ2-7; 11 nucleotides agree with TRBD2. CDR1 MDHEN and CDR2 SYDVKM come from the germline V gene. This CDR3 contains 16 residues. V gave up 3 bases and J gave up 5 bases; unmatched junction bases: 9. The CDR3 DNA reads TGTGCCAGCAGTTTCCCAATAGCGGGAGGGCTCCACGAGCAGTACTTC. This codes for CASSFPIAGGLHEQYF.